This T cell receptor (beta chain) stems from a study of blood T cell repertoires in COVID-19. Study-level information: Collection of acute and convalescent COVID-19 samples took place in the United States, Italy and Spain.

Participant-given clinical history determined each cohort assignment. In the authors' methods: Estimates of nucleated cell counts were drawn from the amplification of reference gene primers. This table comes from immunoSEQ multiplex PCR, and its TCRdb copy is limited to in-frame clones, with some not included. The V and J calls and clone size are taken from that table; D and trimming were inferred from the DNA. The sample includes approximately 270,000 clones, approximately 85% of them seen just once. This CDR3 is built from 13 residues. Trimming shortened V by 6 bases and J by 0 bases, and 6 bases separated the two germline ends. Germline V gives CDR1 SGHDN, CDR2 FVKESK.

The chain combines TRBV14 with TRBJ1-3; D is unresolved. What was sequenced was PBMCs or T cells enriched from blood (not recorded which). The TCR originated in a woman aged 25 to 39 who had recovered from COVID-19. DNA for the CDR3: TGTGCCAGCAGGGACTTCTCTGGAAACACCATATATTTT. Translation: CASRDFSGNTIYF.